The clone carrying this T cell receptor (beta chain) was observed many times. Its antigen is currently unknown. This sample is part of a study of molecular identifiers for immune sequencing clone quantification. Whole-study findings and limits: Clonotypes surpassing 20 RNA copies contained over 99% of effector molecules, versus under 1% in naive cells.

The CDR3 is 15 residues long. With 7 bases clipped from V and 2 bases from J, the junction kept 5 bases outside the gene matches. Germline-derived CDR1 and CDR2 are LNHDA and SQIVND (reference sequence). One entry per CDR3 protein results from TCRdb running MiXCR on the PCR reads. The top ten clones hold approximately 0.9% of a sample with hundreds of thousands of distinct CDR3 sequences, approximately 20% of them seen once. The V gene is TRBV19, the J gene TRBJ2-6, with 7 bases identical to TRBD1. The source is a human donor in good health. Some libraries in this study had Jurkat cell RNA spiked in. The sequenced sample consisted of naive CD8+ T cells from blood, with Jurkat cell RNA spiked in. Subset meaning: FACS-sorted CD8+CD4-CCR7+CD45RA+ naive T cells. The CDR3 loop reads CASNPGGPGANVLTF. CDR3 coding DNA: TGTGCCAGTAACCCAGGGGGTCCTGGGGCCAACGTCCTGACTTTC.